This T cell receptor (beta chain) came from a study of shared clonotypes between healthy human individuals. The table came from immunoSEQ multiplex PCR; TCRdb's copy has only in-frame clones and leaves some out. The repertoire includes hundreds of thousands of clones, roughly 72% of them detected once, and 1.5% to 2% sits in the top ten. A remark on this clone: Its target is not known.

Overall study findings and caveats: Deeper or shallower sequencing was expected to change how clonotypes are shared among donors.

Germline CDR1 is SGHAT and CDR2 is FQNNGV. The ends lost 4 bases at V and 2 bases at J; junction bases unmatched: 3. The CDR3 extends over 14 amino acids. The sequence came from a woman aged 30 to 39 in good health. The sequenced sample consisted of memory CD4+ T cells sorted from blood. Subset in this sample: CD45RA-negative fraction. The chain recombines TRBV11-2 with TRBJ2-5; 8 bases align to TRBD2. CDR3 in amino acids: CASSSPGGQETQYF. In nucleotides, the CDR3 is TGTGCCAGCAGCTCGCCGGGAGGGCAAGAGACCCAGTACTTC.